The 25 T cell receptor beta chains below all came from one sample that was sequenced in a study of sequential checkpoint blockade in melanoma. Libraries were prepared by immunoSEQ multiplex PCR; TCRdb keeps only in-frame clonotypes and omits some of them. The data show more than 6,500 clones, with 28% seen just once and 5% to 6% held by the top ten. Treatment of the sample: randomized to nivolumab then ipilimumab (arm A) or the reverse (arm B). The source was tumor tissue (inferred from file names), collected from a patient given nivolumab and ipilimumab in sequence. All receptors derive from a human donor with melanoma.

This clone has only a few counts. The CDR3: CASSYVRTGGGYGYTF. CDR3 bases: TGTGCCAGCAGTTACGTAAGAACAGGGGGCGGCTATGGCTACACCTTC. This chain joins TRBV6-8 and TRBJ1-2; 9 bases are a match to TRBD1. V was clipped by 2 bases and J by 4 bases; unmatched bases: 8. In germline, CDR1 is MNHGY, CDR2 SAAAGT. The CDR3 has 16 amino acids.

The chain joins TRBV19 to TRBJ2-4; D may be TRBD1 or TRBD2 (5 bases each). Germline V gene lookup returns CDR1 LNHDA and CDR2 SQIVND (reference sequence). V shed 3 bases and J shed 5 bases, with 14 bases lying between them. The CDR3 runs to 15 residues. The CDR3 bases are TGTGCCAGTAGTATTAGTTCAGGGACCCAAAACATTCAGTACTTC. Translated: CASSISSGTQNIQYF.

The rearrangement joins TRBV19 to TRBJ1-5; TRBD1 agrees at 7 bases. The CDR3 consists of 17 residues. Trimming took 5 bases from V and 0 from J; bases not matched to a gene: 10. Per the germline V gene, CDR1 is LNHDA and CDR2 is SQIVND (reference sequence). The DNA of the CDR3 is TGTGCCAGTAGTCCCCTCATAACAGGGGCTAGCAATCAGCCCCAGCATTTT. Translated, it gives CASSPLITGASNQPQHF.

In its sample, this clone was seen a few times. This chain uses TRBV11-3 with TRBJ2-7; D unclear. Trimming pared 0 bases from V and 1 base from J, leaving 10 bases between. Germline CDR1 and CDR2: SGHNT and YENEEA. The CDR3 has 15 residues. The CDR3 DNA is TGTGCCAGCAGCTTAGATCTACAAGCTTCCTACGAGCAGTACTTC. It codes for CASSLDLQASYEQYF.

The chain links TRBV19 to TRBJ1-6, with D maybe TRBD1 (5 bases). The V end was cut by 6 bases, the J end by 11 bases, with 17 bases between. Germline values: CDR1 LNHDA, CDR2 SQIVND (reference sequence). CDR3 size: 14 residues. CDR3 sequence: CASRVQGSEAPLHF. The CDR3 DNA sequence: TGTGCCAGTAGAGTTCAGGGATCGGAAGCACCCCTCCACTTT.

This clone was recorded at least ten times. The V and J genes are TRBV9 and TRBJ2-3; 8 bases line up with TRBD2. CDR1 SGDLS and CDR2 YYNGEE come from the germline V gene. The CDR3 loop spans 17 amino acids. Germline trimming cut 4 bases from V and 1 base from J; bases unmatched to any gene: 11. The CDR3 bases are TGTGCCAGCAGCCCTATTGGAGGGACTAGTGGCACAGATACGCAGTATTTT. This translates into CASSPIGGTSGTDTQYF.

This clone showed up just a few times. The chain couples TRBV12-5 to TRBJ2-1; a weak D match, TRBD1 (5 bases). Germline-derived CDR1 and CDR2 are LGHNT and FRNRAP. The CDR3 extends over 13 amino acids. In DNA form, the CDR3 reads TGTGCCACGCGACAGTCCTCCTACAATGAGCAGTTCTTC. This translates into CATRQSSYNEQFF.

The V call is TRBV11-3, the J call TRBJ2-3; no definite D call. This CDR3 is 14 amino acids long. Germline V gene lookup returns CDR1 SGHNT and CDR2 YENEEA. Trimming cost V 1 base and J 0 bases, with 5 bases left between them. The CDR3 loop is CASSLVGSTDTQYF. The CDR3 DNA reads TGTGCCAGCAGCTTAGTCGGGAGCACAGATACGCAGTATTTT.

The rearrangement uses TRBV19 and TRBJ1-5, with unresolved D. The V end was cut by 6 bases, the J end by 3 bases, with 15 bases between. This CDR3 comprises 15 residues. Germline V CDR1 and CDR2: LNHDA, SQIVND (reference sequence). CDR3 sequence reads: CASSPGGWVNQPQHF. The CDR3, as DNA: TGTGCCAGTAGCCCTGGAGGGTGGGTCAATCAGCCCCAGCATTTT. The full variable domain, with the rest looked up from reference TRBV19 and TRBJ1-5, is DGGITQSPKYLFRKEGQNVTLSCEQNLNHDAMYWYRQDPGQGLRLIYYSQIVNDFQKGDIAEGYSVSREKKESFPLTVTSAQKNPTAFYLCASSPGGWVNQPQHFGDGTRLSIL.

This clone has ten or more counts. CDR3 sequence reads: CASSLFRLLAGVREQYF. The CDR3 bases are TGTGCCAGCAGCTTGTTTCGCCTGCTAGCGGGAGTTCGCGAGCAGTACTTC. V usage is TRBV7-6 and J usage is TRBJ2-7; 10 bases map to TRBD2. This CDR3 region has 17 residues. J lost 6 bases, V lost 3 bases, and 14 bases had no gene match. Germline V gene lookup returns CDR1 SGHVS and CDR2 FNYEAQ.

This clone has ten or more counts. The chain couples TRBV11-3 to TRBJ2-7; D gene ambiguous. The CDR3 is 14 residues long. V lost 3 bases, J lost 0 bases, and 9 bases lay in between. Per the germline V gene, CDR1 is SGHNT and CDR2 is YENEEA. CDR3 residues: CASSFATDSYEQYF. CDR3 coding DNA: TGTGCCAGCAGCTTCGCAACTGACTCCTACGAGCAGTACTTC.

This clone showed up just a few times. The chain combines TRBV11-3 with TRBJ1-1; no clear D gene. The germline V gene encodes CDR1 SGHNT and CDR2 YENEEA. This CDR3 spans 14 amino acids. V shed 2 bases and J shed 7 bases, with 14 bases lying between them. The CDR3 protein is CASSLRAGTFEAFF. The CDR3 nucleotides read TGTGCCAGCAGCTTAAGGGCAGGAACATTTGAAGCTTTCTTT.

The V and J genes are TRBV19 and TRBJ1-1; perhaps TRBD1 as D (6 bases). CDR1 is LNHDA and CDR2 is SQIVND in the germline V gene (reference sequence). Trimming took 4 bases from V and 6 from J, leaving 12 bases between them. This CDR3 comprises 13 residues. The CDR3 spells CASSKNRDAEAFF. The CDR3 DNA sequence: TGTGCCAGTAGTAAAAACAGGGACGCTGAAGCTTTCTTT. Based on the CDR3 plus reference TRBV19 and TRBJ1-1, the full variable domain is DGGITQSPKYLFRKEGQNVTLSCEQNLNHDAMYWYRQDPGQGLRLIYYSQIVNDFQKGDIAEGYSVSREKKESFPLTVTSAQKNPTAFYLCASSKNRDAEAFFGQGTRLTVV.

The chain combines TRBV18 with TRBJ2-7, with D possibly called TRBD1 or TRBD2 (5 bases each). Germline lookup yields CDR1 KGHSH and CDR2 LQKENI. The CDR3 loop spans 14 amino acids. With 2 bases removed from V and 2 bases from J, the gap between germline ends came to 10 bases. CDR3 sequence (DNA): TGTGCCAGCTCACCAGTGGGGGTGCCCTACGAGCAGTACTTC. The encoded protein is CASSPVGVPYEQYF.

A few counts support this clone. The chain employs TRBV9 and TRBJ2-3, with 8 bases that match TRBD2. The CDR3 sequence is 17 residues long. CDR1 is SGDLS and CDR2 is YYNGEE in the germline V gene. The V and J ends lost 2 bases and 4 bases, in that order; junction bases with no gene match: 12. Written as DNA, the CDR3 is TGTGCCAGCAGCGTCCGAAGCGGGGGAGGGGTTTCAGATACGCAGTATTTT. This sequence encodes CASSVRSGGGVSDTQYF.

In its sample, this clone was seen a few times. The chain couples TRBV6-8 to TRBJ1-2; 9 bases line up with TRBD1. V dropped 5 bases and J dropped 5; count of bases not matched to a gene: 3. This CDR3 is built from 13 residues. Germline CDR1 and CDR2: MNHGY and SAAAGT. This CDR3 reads CASSRTGDYGYTF. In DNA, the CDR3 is TGTGCCAGCAGTAGGACAGGGGATTATGGCTACACCTTC.

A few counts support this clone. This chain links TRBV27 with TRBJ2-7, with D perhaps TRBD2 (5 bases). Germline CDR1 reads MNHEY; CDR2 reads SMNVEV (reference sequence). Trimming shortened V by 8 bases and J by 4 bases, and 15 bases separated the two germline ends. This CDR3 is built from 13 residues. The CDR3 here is CASAGVRRYEQYF. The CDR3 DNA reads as TGTGCCAGCGCCGGGGTCCGGAGGTACGAGCAGTACTTC.

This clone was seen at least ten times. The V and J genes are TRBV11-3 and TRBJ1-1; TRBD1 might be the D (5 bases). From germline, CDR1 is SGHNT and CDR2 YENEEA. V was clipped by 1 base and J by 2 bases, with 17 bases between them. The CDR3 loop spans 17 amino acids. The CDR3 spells CASSLGPRGPSNTEAFF. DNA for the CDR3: TGTGCCAGCAGCTTAGGCCCGAGGGGCCCCAGCAACACTGAAGCTTTCTTT.

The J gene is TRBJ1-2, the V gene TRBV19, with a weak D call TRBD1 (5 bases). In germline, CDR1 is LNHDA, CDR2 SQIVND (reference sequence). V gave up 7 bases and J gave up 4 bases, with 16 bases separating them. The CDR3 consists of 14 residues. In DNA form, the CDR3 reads TGTGCCAGTACTTTCCCCGGGGGACTCTATGGCTACACCTTC. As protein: CASTFPGGLYGYTF.

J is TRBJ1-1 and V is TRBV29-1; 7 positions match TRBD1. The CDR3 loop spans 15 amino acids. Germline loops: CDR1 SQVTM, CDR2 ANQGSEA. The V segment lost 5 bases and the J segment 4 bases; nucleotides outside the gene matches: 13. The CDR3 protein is CSVTLMTGFGTEAFF. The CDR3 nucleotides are TGCAGCGTTACCCTTATGACAGGGTTTGGCACTGAAGCTTTCTTT.

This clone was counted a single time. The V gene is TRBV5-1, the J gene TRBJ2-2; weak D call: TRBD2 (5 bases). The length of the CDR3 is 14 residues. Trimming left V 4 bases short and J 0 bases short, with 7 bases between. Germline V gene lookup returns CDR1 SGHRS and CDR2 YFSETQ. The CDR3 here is CASSNGANTGELFF. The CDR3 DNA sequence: TGCGCCAGCAGCAACGGGGCGAACACCGGGGAGCTGTTTTTT.

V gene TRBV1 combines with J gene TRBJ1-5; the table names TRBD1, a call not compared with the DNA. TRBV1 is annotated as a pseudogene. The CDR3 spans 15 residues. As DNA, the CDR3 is TGCGCCAGCAGCCCGGGACAGGGGGGAGATCAGCCCCAGCATTTT. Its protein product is CASSPGQGGDQPQHF.

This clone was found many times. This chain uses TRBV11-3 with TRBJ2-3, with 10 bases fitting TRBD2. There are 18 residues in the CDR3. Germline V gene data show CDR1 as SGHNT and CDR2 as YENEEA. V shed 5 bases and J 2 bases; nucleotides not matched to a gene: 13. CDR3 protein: CASSAIPRSGGYTDTQYF. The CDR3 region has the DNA TGTGCCAGCAGCGCGATTCCCCGTAGCGGGGGGTACACAGATACGCAGTATTTT.

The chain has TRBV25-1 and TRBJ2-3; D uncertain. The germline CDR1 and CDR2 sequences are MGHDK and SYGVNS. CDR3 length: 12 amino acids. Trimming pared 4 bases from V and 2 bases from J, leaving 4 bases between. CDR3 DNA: TGTGCCAGCAGTGGGACCACAGATACGCAGTATTTT. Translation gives CASSGTTDTQYF.

CDR3 loop: CAITTDQVNYGYTF. DNA for the CDR3: TGTGCCATCACCACAGACCAGGTTAACTATGGCTACACCTTC. The V gene is TRBV6-8, the J gene TRBJ1-2; D not certain. Trimming removed 10 bases at V and 1 base at J, with 16 bases between. Germline-derived CDR1 and CDR2 are MNHGY and SAAAGT. The CDR3 spans 14 residues.